A selection of T cell receptor beta chains follows, all from one sample in a study of beta chain features in type 1 diabetes. Here immunoSEQ multiplex PCR was the method, and the copy in TCRdb shows in-frame clones only, minus some. Counted here are 500,000 to 650,000 clones, around 12% occurring once; the ten biggest clones make up around 0.12%. The sequencing sample was made of naive CD4+ T cells from blood. The source is a man aged 30 to 45 with type 1 diabetes. CDR3s include the opening cysteine and the closing phenylalanine or tryptophan. The D gene is left open where the match is weak. Not all rows give a size; the values are once, few, many and, for expanded clones, a class.

TRBV5-4	TRBJ1-1	-	-	TGTGCCAGCAGCTTGCAGCCCGGGGCTGAAGCTTTCTTT	CASSLQPGAEAFF
TRBV6-5	TRBJ2-2	-	-	TGTGCCAGCAGCCCCCAATACTCGGCCGGGGAGCTGTTTTTT	CASSPQYSAGELFF
TRBV19	TRBJ1-3	-	-	TGTGCCAGTAGCATGACAGCATCTGGAAACACCATATATTTT	CASSMTASGNTIYF
TRBV7-9	TRBJ2-1	-	-	TGTGCCAGCAGCCATGTAATAGCGACTCAGTTCTTC	CASSHVIATQFF
TRBV7-3	TRBJ2-3	-	-	TGTGCCAGCAGCTTAATGGGGGCGGTCACAGATACGCAGTATTTT	CASSLMGAVTDTQYF
TRBV6-1	TRBJ2-1	few	-	TGTGCCAGTTTACTGGGGCCCAGTCGGAGTGAGCAGTTCTTC	CASLLGPSRSEQFF
TRBV2	TRBJ1-2	once	TRBD1	TGTGCCAGCAGTGGGGACAGGGGTTTTGGGGGCTACACCTTC	CASSGDRGFGGYTF
TRBV30	TRBJ1-4	few	-	TGTGCCTGGAGTTCGAGGGGAACTAATGAAAAACTGTTTTTT	CAWSSRGTNEKLFF
TRBV4-3	TRBJ2-5	-	-	TGCGCCAGCAGCCAACAGGGGAAAGAGACCCAGTACTTC	CASSQQGKETQYF
TRBV5-4	TRBJ2-1	few	TRBD2	TGTGCCAGCAGCTTCGGCGGGGGTTCCTACAATGAGCAGTTCTTC	CASSFGGGSYNEQFF
TRBV19	TRBJ1-2	few	TRBD1	TGTGCCAGTAGTACCCGAAACGGACAGGCAAACTATGGCTACACCTTC	CASSTRNGQANYGYTF
TRBV7-2	TRBJ2-1	-	TRBD2	TGTGCCAGCAGCTTAGTAGCGGGGGACCACAATGAGCAGTTCTTC	CASSLVAGDHNEQFF
TRBV6-5	TRBJ1-2	-	-	TGTGCCAGCAGTGGGGGGTTCTATGGCTACACCTTC	CASSGGFYGYTF
TRBV20-1	TRBJ2-7	-	-	TGCAGTGCTAGTCAGTCCTACGAGCAGTACTTC	CSASQSYEQYF
TRBV25-1	TRBJ2-1	few	-	TGTGCCAGCAGTGAATATAGCAATGAGCAGTTCTTC	CASSEYSNEQFF
TRBV6-5	TRBJ2-7	few	TRBD1	TGTGCCAGCAGTTTAGGGGGCCTAAGCTCCTACGAGCAGTACTTC	CASSLGGLSSYEQYF
TRBV4-3	TRBJ2-7	few	TRBD2	TGCGCCAGCAGCCAAGTGCTAGCGGGGGGTCCCTACGAGCAGTACTTC	CASSQVLAGGPYEQYF
TRBV7-2	TRBJ2-6	few	-	TGTGCCAGCAGCTTCCATCACTCTGGGGCCAACGTCCTGACTTTC	CASSFHHSGANVLTF
TRBV5-1	TRBJ2-3	-	TRBD2	TGCGCCAGCAGCGATCCCAAACTAGCGGGGCCCTCAGATACGCAGTATTTT	CASSDPKLAGPSDTQYF
TRBV13	TRBJ1-6	-	-	TGTGCCAGCAGCTTAAGTCAGGGCATCTCACCCCTCCACTTT	CASSLSQGISPLHF
TRBV7-9	TRBJ2-7	few	TRBD2	TGTGCCAGCAGCTTCCCCCGGGAGGGGGCCTACGAGCAGTACTTC	CASSFPREGAYEQYF
TRBV6-4	TRBJ2-5	few	-	TGTGCCAGCAGGGGGGTCCAAGAGACCCAGTACTTC	CASRGVQETQYF
TRBV7-2	TRBJ1-4	few	-	TGTGCCAGCAGCCCCGGCCTAGGGGAAAAACTGTTTTTT	CASSPGLGEKLFF
TRBV2	TRBJ1-2	-	-	TGTGCCAGCAGTGGCGAACAGACTAACTATGGCTACACCTTC	CASSGEQTNYGYTF
TRBV28	TRBJ2-1	few	TRBD2	TGTGCCAGCATGGACCATGGACTAGCGGGGGTTCGCAATGAGCAGTTCTTC	CASMDHGLAGVRNEQFF
TRBV9	TRBJ2-5	few	-	TGTGCCAGCAGCGTAGGGGCAGTATCTGAGACCCAGTACTTC	CASSVGAVSETQYF
TRBV5-1	TRBJ1-1	-	-	TGCGCCAGCAGCTTGCAGCTATCGAACACTGAAGCTTTCTTT	CASSLQLSNTEAFF
TRBV11-3	TRBJ2-5	-	-	TGTGCCAGCAGCTTCCTACAGGGAAAAGAGACCCAGTACTTC	CASSFLQGKETQYF
TRBV7-3	TRBJ2-7	-	-	TGTGCCAGCAGCTTGGACAGGGAGGGCGAGCAGTACTTC	CASSLDREGEQYF
TRBV6-4	TRBJ1-2	few	-	TGTGCCAGCAGTACAGGGAGGAACTATGGCTACACCTTC	CASSTGRNYGYTF